This paragraph reports one T cell receptor (beta chain). The antigen remains undetermined. This sample was taken from a study of post-analysis software for immune sequencing data. At the level of the study: The courses of disease that were included comprised relapsing-remitting, secondary progressive and progressive-relapsing multiple sclerosis.

The CDR3 totals 12 residues. The V and J ends lost 2 bases and 6 bases respectively, with 7 bases between them. Included in the TCR beta cDNA libraries were unique molecular identifiers. With about 0.95 to 11 million T cells as the source, 400,000 to 550,000 cDNA molecules resulted. TCRdb used MiXCR to reprocess the PCR reads, holding one entry per CDR3 protein. This table has a few hundred thousand distinct CDR3 sequences, under 55% appearing once. Points from the study as a whole: Relative to controls, patients had several TRBV segments at higher frequency, with TRBV5-6, TRBV5-1 and TRBV20-1 among these. Samples from one preparation batch, clustered by F measure, grouped strongly together. Versus controls, multiple sclerosis patients showed significantly lower diversity (normalized Chao1).

J is TRBJ1-2 and V is TRBV12-3 or TRBV12-4, with no clear D. The sequenced material came from blood. The source is a girl between 10 and 17 years old with multiple sclerosis. CDR3 residues: CASSLKVNGYTF. The CDR3, as DNA: TGTGCCAGCAGTTTAAAAGTCAATGGCTACACCTTC.